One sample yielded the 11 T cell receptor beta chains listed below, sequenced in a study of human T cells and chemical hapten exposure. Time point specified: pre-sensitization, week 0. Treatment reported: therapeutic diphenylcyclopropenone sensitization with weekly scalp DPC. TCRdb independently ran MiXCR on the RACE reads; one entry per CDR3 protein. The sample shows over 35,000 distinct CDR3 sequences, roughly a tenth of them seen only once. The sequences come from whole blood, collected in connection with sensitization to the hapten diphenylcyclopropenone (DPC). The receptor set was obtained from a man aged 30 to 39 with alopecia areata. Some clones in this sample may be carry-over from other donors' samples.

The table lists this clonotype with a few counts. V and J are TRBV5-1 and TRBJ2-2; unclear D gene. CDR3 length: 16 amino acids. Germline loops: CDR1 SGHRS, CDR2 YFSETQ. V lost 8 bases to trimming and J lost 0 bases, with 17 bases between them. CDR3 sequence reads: CASQPPVLANTGELFF. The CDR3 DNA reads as TGCGCCAGTCAGCCCCCCGTTCTCGCGAACACCGGGGAGCTGTTTTTT. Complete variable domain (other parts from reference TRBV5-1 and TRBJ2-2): KAGVTQTPRYLIKTRGQQVTLSCSPISGHRSVSWYQQTPGQGLQFLFEYFSETQRNKGNFPGRFSGRQFSNSRSEMNVSTLELGDSALYLCASQPPVLANTGELFFGEGSRLTVL.

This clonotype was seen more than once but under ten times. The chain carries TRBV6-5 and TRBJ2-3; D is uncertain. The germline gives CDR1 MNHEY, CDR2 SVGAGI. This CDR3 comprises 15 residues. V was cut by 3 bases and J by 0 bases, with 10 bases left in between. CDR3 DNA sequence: TGTGCCAGCAGTTATACATCGACCAGCACAGATACGCAGTATTTT. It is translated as CASSYTSTSTDTQYF.

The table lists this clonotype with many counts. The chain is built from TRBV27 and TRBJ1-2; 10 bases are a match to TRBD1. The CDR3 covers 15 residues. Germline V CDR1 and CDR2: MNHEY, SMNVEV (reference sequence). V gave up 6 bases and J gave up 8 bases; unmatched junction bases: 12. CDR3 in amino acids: CASRQNRDRGTGYTF. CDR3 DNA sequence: TGTGCCAGCAGACAAAACCGGGACAGGGGTACGGGCTACACCTTC.

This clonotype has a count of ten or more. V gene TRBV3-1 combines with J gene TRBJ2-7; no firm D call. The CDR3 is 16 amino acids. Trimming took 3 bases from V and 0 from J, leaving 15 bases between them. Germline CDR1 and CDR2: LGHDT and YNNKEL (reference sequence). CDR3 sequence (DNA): TGTGCCAGCAGCCACTTTTCGTTCGGCCTCTCCTACGAGCAGTACTTC. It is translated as CASSHFSFGLSYEQYF.

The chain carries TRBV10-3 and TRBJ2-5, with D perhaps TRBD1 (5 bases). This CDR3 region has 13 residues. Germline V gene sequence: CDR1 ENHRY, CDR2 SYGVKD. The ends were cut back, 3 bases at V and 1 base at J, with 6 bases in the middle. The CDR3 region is CAISDRAQETQYF. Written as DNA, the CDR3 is TGTGCCATCAGTGACAGGGCCCAAGAGACCCAGTACTTC.

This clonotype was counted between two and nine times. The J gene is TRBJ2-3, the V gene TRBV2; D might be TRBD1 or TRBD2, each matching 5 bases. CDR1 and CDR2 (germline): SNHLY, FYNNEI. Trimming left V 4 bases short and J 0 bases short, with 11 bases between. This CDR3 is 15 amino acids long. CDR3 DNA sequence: TGTGCCAGCAGTGTGGGGGAGACTAGCACAGATACGCAGTATTTT. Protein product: CASSVGETSTDTQYF.

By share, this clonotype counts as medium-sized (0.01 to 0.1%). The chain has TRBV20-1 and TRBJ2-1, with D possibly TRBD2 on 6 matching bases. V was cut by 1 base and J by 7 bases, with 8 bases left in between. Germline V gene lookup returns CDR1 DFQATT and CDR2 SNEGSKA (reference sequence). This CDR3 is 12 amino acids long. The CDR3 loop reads CSARVAENEQFF. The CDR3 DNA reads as TGCAGTGCTAGAGTAGCGGAGAATGAGCAGTTCTTC.

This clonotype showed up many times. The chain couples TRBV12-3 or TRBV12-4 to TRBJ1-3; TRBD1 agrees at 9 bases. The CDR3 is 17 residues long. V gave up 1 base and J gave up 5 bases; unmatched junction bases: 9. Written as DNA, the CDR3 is TGTGCCAGCAGTTTAGTTACAGGGGGCACGGGGCGAAACACCATATATTTT. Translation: CASSLVTGGTGRNTIYF.

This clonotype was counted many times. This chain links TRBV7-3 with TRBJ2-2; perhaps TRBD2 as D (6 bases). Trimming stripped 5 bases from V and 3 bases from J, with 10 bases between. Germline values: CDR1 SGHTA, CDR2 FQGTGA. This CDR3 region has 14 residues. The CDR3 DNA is TGTGCCAGCAGCCCGGCGGGGTACACCGGGGAGCTGTTTTTT. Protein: CASSPAGYTGELFF.

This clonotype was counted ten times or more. CDR3 sequence reads: CSVEGAGGSYNEQFF. In nucleotides, the CDR3 is TGCAGCGTTGAAGGCGCCGGGGGCTCCTACAATGAGCAGTTCTTC. The chain uses TRBV29-1 and TRBJ2-1; TRBD2 is a possible D gene (6 bases). The CDR3 runs 15 residues. CDR1 is SQVTM, CDR2 ANQGSEA, per germline. V shed 1 base and J shed 0 bases, with 10 bases lying between them.

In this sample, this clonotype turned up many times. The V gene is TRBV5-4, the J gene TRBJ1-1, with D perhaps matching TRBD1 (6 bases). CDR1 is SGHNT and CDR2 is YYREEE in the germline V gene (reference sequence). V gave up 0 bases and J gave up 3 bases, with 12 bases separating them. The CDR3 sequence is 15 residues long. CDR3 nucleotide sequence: TGTGCCAGCAGCTTGGAGGGGGTTCGGTACACTGAAGCTTTCTTT. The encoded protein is CASSLEGVRYTEAFF. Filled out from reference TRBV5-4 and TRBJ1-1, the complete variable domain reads ETGVTQSPTHLIKTRGQQVTLRCSSQSGHNTVSWYQQALGQGPQFIFQYYREEENGRGNFPPRFSGLQFPNYSSELNVNALELDDSALYLCASSLEGVRYTEAFFGQGTRLTVV.